The 2 T cell receptor beta chains reported below all come from one sample, sequenced in a study of T cell responses to AZD1222 COVID-19 vaccine (dated by TCRdb to about 2021). This specimen's time point label, per the study, means: baseline before first vaccination. The library was made by the immunoSEQ multiplex PCR assay. The table comes from immuneACCESS by way of TCRdb, which keeps in-frame sequences with V and J called. Part of the clones is missing from these tables; in studies checked, under half for an unresolved V gene and the rest for unknown reasons. The sample records 55,000 to 90,000 clones, roughly 84% of which are singletons. About 9.4% of the sample comes from the top ten. The source material was peripheral blood, sampled on day 0 of AZD1222 vaccination. Receptors were obtained from an adult in good health.

The chain recombines TRBV27 with TRBJ2-5, with 10 bases matching TRBD2. This CDR3 comprises 18 residues. Germline V gene lookup returns CDR1 MNHEY and CDR2 SMNVEV (reference sequence). The V and J ends lost 0 bases and 4 bases, in that order; junction bases with no gene match: 11. CDR3 coding DNA: TGTGCCAGCAGTTTATCTCCTAGCGGGGGTATGGTCGGAGAGACCCAGTACTTC. It translates to CASSLSPSGGMVGETQYF.

This chain joins TRBV19 and TRBJ1-3; D call uncertain. The CDR3 spans 16 residues. The V and J ends lost 3 bases and 1 base respectively, with 13 bases between them. CDR1 LNHDA and CDR2 SQIVND come from the germline V gene (reference sequence). The CDR3 DNA is TGTGCCAGTAGTATTGGACTTCCCGGATCTGGAAACACCATATATTTT. Translating gives CASSIGLPGSGNTIYF.